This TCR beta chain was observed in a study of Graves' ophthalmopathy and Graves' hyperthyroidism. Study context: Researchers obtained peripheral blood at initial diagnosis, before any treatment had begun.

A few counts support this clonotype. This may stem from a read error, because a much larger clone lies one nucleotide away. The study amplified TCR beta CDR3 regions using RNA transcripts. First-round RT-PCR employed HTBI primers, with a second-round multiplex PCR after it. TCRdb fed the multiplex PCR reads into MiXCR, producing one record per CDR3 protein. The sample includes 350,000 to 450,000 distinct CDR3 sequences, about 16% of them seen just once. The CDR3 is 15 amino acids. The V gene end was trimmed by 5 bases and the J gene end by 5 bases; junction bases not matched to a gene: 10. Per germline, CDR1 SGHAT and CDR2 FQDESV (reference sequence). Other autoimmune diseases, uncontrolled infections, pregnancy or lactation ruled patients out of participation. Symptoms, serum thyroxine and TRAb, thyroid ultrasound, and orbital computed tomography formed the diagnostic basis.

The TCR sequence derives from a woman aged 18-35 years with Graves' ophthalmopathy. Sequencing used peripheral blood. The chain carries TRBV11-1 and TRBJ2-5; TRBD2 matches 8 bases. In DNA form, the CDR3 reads TGTGCCAGCAGCACGGGACTAGTGGGAGGGGAGACCCAGTACTTC. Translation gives CASSTGLVGGETQYF.